This entry concerns a single T cell receptor beta chain. The source of the sample is a study of shared clonotypes between healthy human individuals. Sorted-subset replicate PCRs used 200 ng of genomic DNA. This amount corresponded to 30,000 to 35,000 T cell genomes. Profiled with immunoSEQ multiplex PCR; TCRdb holds only in-frame clones, not every one. The sample has around 1.5 million clones, under 99% seen once; the top ten hold approximately 0.44%. The germline CDR1 and CDR2 sequences are LNHNV and YYDKDF (reference sequence). The V gene lost 0 bases and the J gene lost 2 bases, with 11 bases spanning the gap. The length of the CDR3 is 15 residues.

This chain uses TRBV15 with TRBJ2-7, with no clear D. This TCR came from a man in his thirties or forties in good health. The sequenced material came from naive CD4+ T cells sorted from blood. Subset described: CD45RA+ positively selected. CDR3 in amino acids: CATSRDHGVTYEQYF. The CDR3 coding sequence is TGTGCCACCAGCAGAGATCATGGGGTGACCTACGAGCAGTACTTC.